This T cell receptor beta chain originates from a study of T cell responses to AZD1222 COVID-19 vaccine. On the study more broadly: Doses given second, at about 4 or about 12 weeks, were pooled. Study-wide points: Without day 14 samples, only post-peak T cell repertoires were studied. Baseline serology detected seropositivity in only a handful of AZD1222 recipients. As reported, nearly half of all spike-specific TCRs target variant regions that are unmutated.

This clone was picked up a small number of times. As yet, its antigen is unknown. Some clones are missing from TCRdb's copy, which holds only in-frame ones; the method was immunoSEQ multiplex PCR. The sample consists of around 95,000 clones, around nine tenths of them appearing once. There are 14 residues in the CDR3. Per the germline V gene, CDR1 is SGHRS and CDR2 is YFSETQ. V shed 0 bases and J shed 1 base, with 7 bases lying between them. The sequence was collected from an adult in good health. The sample here was peripheral blood, taken on day 0 of AZD1222 vaccination. J is TRBJ1-1 and V is TRBV5-1; D unresolved. CDR3 loop: CASSLDQPNTEAFF. CDR3 in DNA: TGCGCCAGCAGCTTGGACCAACCGAACACTGAAGCTTTCTTT.